This is a list of T cell receptor beta chains from one sample in a study of OX40 agonist ivuxolimab in advanced cancers. Profiled with immunoSEQ multiplex PCR; TCRdb holds only in-frame clones, not every one. In the table there are tens of thousands of clones, roughly nine tenths of which are singletons. The sample here was CD4+ or CD8+ T cells sorted from blood, taken in a trial of the OX40 agonist ivuxolimab. Every receptor here comes from an adult with an advanced solid tumor such as melanoma, head and neck, liver or kidney cancer. Each CDR3 is given with its conserved first and last residue. A D gene is named only where the DNA matches it firmly. Size tells how often a clone was seen (once, few, many) or the class of an expanded clone, and some rows leave it out.

size: NA
J: TRBJ2-3
length: 14
D: NA
V: TRBV18
CDR3: CASSNGGPTDTQYF
DNA: TGTGCCAGCTCAAACGGGGGGCCCACAGATACGCAGTATTTT

size: few
J: TRBJ1-6
length: 14
D: NA
V: TRBV30
CDR3: CAWSDGRTNSPLHF
DNA: TGTGCCTGGAGTGATGGGCGGACGAATTCACCCCTCCACTTT

size: NA
J: TRBJ2-7
length: 16
D: NA
V: TRBV5-8
CDR3: CASSPRLAALSYEQYF
DNA: TGTGCCAGCAGCCCCCGGTTAGCGGCCCTCTCCTACGAGCAGTACTTC

size: NA
J: TRBJ2-4
length: 12
D: TRBD1
V: TRBV27
CDR3: CASKGTGDIQYF
DNA: TGTGCCAGCAAAGGGACAGGGGACATTCAGTACTTC

size: NA
J: TRBJ2-3
length: 16
D: TRBD2
V: TRBV28
CDR3: CASTPGRREWTDTQYF
DNA: TGTGCCAGCACTCCCGGGAGGCGGGAGTGGACAGATACGCAGTATTTT

size: NA
J: TRBJ1-5
length: 15
D: NA
V: TRBV7-8
CDR3: CASSFAVNSNQPQHF
DNA: TGTGCCAGCAGCTTTGCAGTTAATAGCAATCAGCCCCAGCATTTT

size: NA
J: TRBJ1-1
length: 14
D: NA
V: TRBV7-2
CDR3: CASTLRTEGTEAFF
DNA: TGTGCCAGCACCTTACGAACTGAAGGCACTGAAGCTTTCTTT

size: NA
J: TRBJ2-7
length: 13
D: NA
V: TRBV2
CDR3: CASTRQLSYEQYF
DNA: TGTGCCAGCACGCGGCAGCTCTCCTACGAGCAGTACTTC

size: NA
J: TRBJ2-7
length: 15
D: NA
V: TRBV4-1
CDR3: CASSQEGGLLAEQYF
DNA: TGCGCCAGCAGCCAAGAGGGGGGACTTCTCGCAGAGCAGTACTTC

size: once
J: TRBJ1-2
length: 11
D: NA
V: TRBV13
CDR3: CASFGVYGYTF
DNA: TGTGCCAGCTTCGGGGTTTATGGCTACACCTTC

size: NA
J: TRBJ2-7
length: 15
D: NA
V: TRBV7-2
CDR3: CASSLGQNLNYEQYF
DNA: TGTGCCAGCAGCTTGGGCCAGAACCTAAACTACGAGCAGTACTTC

size: NA
J: TRBJ2-5
length: 13
D: NA
V: TRBV7-3
CDR3: CASSSDTKETQYF
DNA: TGTGCCAGCAGCTCCGACACTAAAGAGACCCAGTACTTC

size: NA
J: TRBJ2-7
length: 14
D: TRBD1
V: TRBV27
CDR3: CASSTQDRGYEQYF
DNA: TGTGCCAGCAGTACCCAGGACAGGGGCTACGAGCAGTACTTC

size: NA
J: TRBJ1-5
length: 13
D: NA
V: TRBV2
CDR3: CASSEGEIQPQHF
DNA: TGTGCCAGCAGTGAAGGGGAAATCCAGCCCCAGCATTTT

size: NA
J: TRBJ1-4
length: 17
D: NA
V: TRBV11-2
CDR3: CASSLAGKGITNEKLFF
DNA: TGTGCCAGCAGCTTAGCGGGTAAAGGGATCACCAATGAAAAACTGTTTTTT